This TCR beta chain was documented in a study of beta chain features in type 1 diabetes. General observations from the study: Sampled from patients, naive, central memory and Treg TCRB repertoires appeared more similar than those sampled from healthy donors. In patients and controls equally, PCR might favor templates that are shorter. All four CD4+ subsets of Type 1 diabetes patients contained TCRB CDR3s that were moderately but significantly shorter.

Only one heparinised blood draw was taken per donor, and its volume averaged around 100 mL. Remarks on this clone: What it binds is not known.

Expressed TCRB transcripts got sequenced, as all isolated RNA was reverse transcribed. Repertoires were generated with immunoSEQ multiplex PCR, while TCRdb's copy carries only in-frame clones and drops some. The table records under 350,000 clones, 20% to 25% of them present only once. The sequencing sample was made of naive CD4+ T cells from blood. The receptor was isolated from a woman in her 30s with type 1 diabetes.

The CDR3 DNA sequence: TGCAGCGTTGAAACGACAGGGCTACGGGCCGGGGAGCTGTTTTTT. Translating it yields CSVETTGLRAGELFF. J is TRBJ2-2 and V is TRBV29-1, with 7 bases aligning to TRBD1. The CDR3 runs to 15 residues. Germline lookup yields CDR1 SQVTM and CDR2 ANQGSEA. After removal of 2 bases from V and 6 bases from J, the junction contained 9 bases not matched to a gene.